This TCR beta chain originates from a study of identical twins. Germline-derived CDR1 and CDR2 are KGHSH and LQKENI. The CDR3 covers 16 residues. V lost 0 bases and J lost 1, with 9 bases in between. From the 5' RACE reads, TCRdb called clonotypes with MiXCR, one entry per CDR3 protein. The sample carries some 1,700,000 distinct CDR3 sequences, about 32% recorded once. The sample was cord blood. This TCR was sampled from a newborn girl in good health. This chain links TRBV18 with TRBJ1-4; D might be TRBD1 (6 bases). The CDR3 region has the DNA TGTGCCAGCTCACCACCGGGGGGGCGAACTAATGAAAAACTGTTTTTT. Encoded protein: CASSPPGGRTNEKLFF. Filled out from reference TRBV18 and TRBJ1-4, the complete variable domain reads NAGVMQNPRHLVRRRGQEARLRCSPMKGHSHVYWYRQLPEEGLKFMVYLQKENIIDESGMPKERFSAEFPKEGPSILRIQQVVRGDSAAYFCASSPPGGRTNEKLFFGSGTQLSVL.